These 24 T cell receptor beta chains were sequenced from one sample in a study of CD8 T cells in ankylosing spondylitis. Using its own MiXCR run on the 5' RACE reads, TCRdb lists one record per CDR3 protein. This sample has 160,000 or so distinct CDR3 sequences, with roughly 10% found just once. The sequenced sample consisted of blood, either unsorted or a sorted T cell fraction (not recorded which). The source is a female donor with ankylosing spondylitis or in good health (not recorded which).

There are a few counts of this clonotype. This rearrangement joins TRBV28 to TRBJ1-4; D perhaps matches TRBD1 (5 bases). CDR1 is MDHEN, CDR2 SYDVKM, per germline. This CDR3 spans 15 amino acids. The V end was cut by 8 bases, the J end by 8 bases, with 21 bases between. Here the CDR3 DNA reads TGTGCCAGCGCGTATCTTCAGGGTGGGGAAGAAAAACTGTTTTTT. Translating it yields CASAYLQGGEEKLFF. Variable domain in full (rest from reference TRBV28 and TRBJ1-4): DVKVTQSSRYLVKRTGEKVFLECVQDMDHENMFWYRQDPGLGLRLIYFSYDVKMKEKGDIPEGYSVSREKKERFSLILESASTNQTSMYLCASAYLQGGEEKLFFGSGTQLSVL.

The V call is TRBV5-6, the J call TRBJ2-3; maybe TRBD1 (6 bases). The CDR3 covers 18 residues. Germline V gives CDR1 SGHDT, CDR2 YYEEEE. Deletions cut 4 bases from V and 5 bases from J, with 26 bases between. The CDR3 spells CASSPPTGYRALRDTQYF. The CDR3 coding sequence is TGTGCCAGCAGCCCCCCTACGGGATACAGGGCGTTGAGAGATACGCAGTATTTT.

There are many counts of this clonotype. This rearrangement joins TRBV29-1 to TRBJ2-3; no clear D. Trimming removed 0 bases at V and 4 bases at J, with 5 bases between. Germline V lookup: CDR1 SQVTM, CDR2 ANQGSEA. This CDR3 contains 12 residues. The chain's CDR3 is CSVEEGSDTQYF. CDR3 sequence (DNA): TGCAGCGTTGAAGAGGGGTCAGATACGCAGTATTTT.

This chain connects TRBV27 to TRBJ1-2; D is perhaps TRBD1 (6 bases). CDR3 length equals 13 residues. V dropped 3 bases and J dropped 8 bases, with 13 bases sitting between them. Germline CDR1 and CDR2: MNHEY and SMNVEV (reference sequence). CDR3 residues: CASSFLGADGYTF. The CDR3 DNA reads as TGTGCCAGCAGTTTCTTGGGGGCGGACGGCTACACCTTC.

The chain carries TRBV11-2 and TRBJ2-3; D uncertain. Looked up from germline, CDR1 is SGHAT and CDR2 is FQNNGV. The V end was cut by 10 bases, the J end by 0 bases, with 17 bases between. CDR3 length equals 15 residues. This CDR3 reads CATVRAPLSTDTQYF. CDR3 DNA sequence: TGTGCCACCGTAAGGGCGCCACTAAGCACAGATACGCAGTATTTT.

Remarks on this clonotype: One base away lies a much larger clone, so this may be a sequencing read error. The chain uses TRBV29-1 and TRBJ1-1, with TRBD1 matching 9 bases. Germline V gives CDR1 SQVTM, CDR2 ANQGSEA. J was trimmed by 3 bases and V by 6 bases; bases with no gene match: 5. This CDR3 has 13 residues. CDR3 loop: CSVGTGPDTEAFF. CDR3 DNA sequence: TGCAGCGTGGGGACAGGGCCAGACACTGAAGCTTTCTTT.

The chain's CDR3 is CASSLRGTSREQYF. The CDR3, as DNA: TGTGCCAGCAGCTTAAGAGGGACAAGTAGGGAGCAGTACTTC. The chain combines TRBV13 with TRBJ2-7; the D gene is possibly TRBD1 (6 bases). Germline CDR1 is PRHDT and CDR2 is FYEKMQ (reference sequence). This CDR3 spans 14 amino acids. V lost 2 bases and J lost 7, with 15 bases in between.

The chain combines TRBV11-2 with TRBJ1-1; TRBD1 is a possible D gene (6 bases). The V gene lost 1 base and the J gene lost 6 bases, with 9 bases spanning the gap. Per the germline V gene, CDR1 is SGHAT and CDR2 is FQNNGV. There are 13 residues in the CDR3. The CDR3 DNA is TGTGCCAGCAGCTTAGGTGAGGGGGCTGAAGCTTTCTTT. Encoded protein: CASSLGEGAEAFF.

This clonotype came up a few times. The rearrangement uses TRBV15 and TRBJ1-1, with D unresolved. CDR1 is LNHNV, CDR2 YYDKDF, per germline (reference sequence). The CDR3 loop spans 13 amino acids. Trimming shortened V by 4 bases and J by 1 base, and 7 bases separated the two germline ends. Here the CDR3 reads CATSKTRNTEAFF. The CDR3 DNA reads as TGTGCCACCAGCAAGACCCGGAACACTGAAGCTTTCTTT. The full variable domain, with the rest looked up from reference TRBV15 and TRBJ1-1, is DAMVIQNPRYQVTQFGKPVTLSCSQTLNHNVMYWYQQKSSQAPKLLFHYYDKDFNNEADTPDNFQSRRPNTSFCFLDIRSPGLGDTAMYLCATSKTRNTEAFFGQGTRLTVV.

J is TRBJ2-2 and V is TRBV21-1; TRBD1 reflects the table's D call only, with no check against the DNA. TRBV21-1 is a known pseudogene. CDR3 length: 16 amino acids. The CDR3 DNA is TGTGCCAGCAGCAATGGACAGGGGGCGAACACCGGGGAGCTGTTTTTT. Its translation: CASSNGQGANTGELFF.

This clonotype was detected only a few times. The rearrangement links TRBV20-1 to TRBJ2-1, with 14 bases lining up with TRBD2. CDR3 size: 18 residues. The ends lost 3 bases at V and 0 bases at J; junction bases unmatched: 7. The germline V gene has CDR1 DFQATT and CDR2 SNEGSKA (reference sequence). The CDR3 spells CSARGTSGRESSYNEQFF. CDR3 sequence (DNA): TGCAGTGCTAGGGGGACTAGCGGGAGAGAGAGCTCCTACAATGAGCAGTTCTTC.

The chain carries TRBV29-1 and TRBJ2-2; no firm D call. Trimming removed 5 bases from V and 5 bases from J, with 12 bases in between. Germline V gives CDR1 SQVTM, CDR2 ANQGSEA. The CDR3 is 13 residues long. CDR3 nucleotide sequence: TGCAGCGTTCTCAAGATGGAGACCGGGGAGCTGTTTTTT. Encoded protein: CSVLKMETGELFF.

This clonotype has only a few counts. The chain is built from TRBV27 and TRBJ2-3, with D maybe TRBD1 (6 bases). This CDR3 spans 16 amino acids. Trimming cost V 1 base and J 0 bases, with 11 bases left between them. The germline V gene encodes CDR1 MNHEY and CDR2 SMNVEV (reference sequence). CDR3 nucleotide sequence: TGTGCCAGCAGTTTATTTTCCCAGGGGAGCACAGATACGCAGTATTTT. This codes for CASSLFSQGSTDTQYF.

V usage is TRBV5-6 and J usage is TRBJ2-7, with 14 bases matching TRBD2. After removal of 0 bases from V and 6 bases from J, the junction contained 5 bases not matched to a gene. CDR1 is SGHDT and CDR2 is YYEEEE in the germline V gene. CDR3 size: 16 residues. CDR3 DNA sequence: TGTGCCAGCAGCTTGGGTGGGGGACTAGCGGGAGTCGAGCAGTACTTC. Its protein is CASSLGGGLAGVEQYF.

In its sample, this clonotype was seen a few times. This sequence joins TRBV5-6 and TRBJ2-1; 12 nucleotides match TRBD2. Trimming removed 4 bases from V and 7 bases from J; junction bases left unmatched: 3. Germline V gene data show CDR1 as SGHDT and CDR2 as YYEEEE. The CDR3 is 14 amino acids. CDR3: CASSASGRVNEQFF. The CDR3 DNA reads as TGTGCCAGCAGCGCTAGCGGGAGGGTGAATGAGCAGTTCTTC.

This clonotype was observed a few times. This chain joins TRBV9 and TRBJ2-1; D remains ambiguous. This CDR3 has 16 residues. V was trimmed by 2 bases and J by 5 bases, leaving 17 bases between them. Germline lookup yields CDR1 SGDLS and CDR2 YYNGEE. The CDR3: CASSVHGRRGDNEQFF. The DNA of the CDR3 is TGTGCCAGCAGCGTTCACGGGCGTCGAGGAGACAATGAGCAGTTCTTC.

A remark on this clonotype: With a much larger clone just one base away, this may be a read error. This chain joins TRBV3-1 and TRBJ2-7, with TRBD1 as a possible D gene (6 bases). CDR3 length equals 14 residues. CDR1 is LGHDT and CDR2 is YNNKEL in the germline V gene (reference sequence). The V end was cut by 4 bases, the J end by 1 base, with 11 bases between. CDR3 DNA: TGTGCCAGCAGCCCCTTTAGGGGGTCCTACGAGCAGTACTTC. Translated, it gives CASSPFRGSYEQYF.

There are many counts of this clonotype. J is TRBJ2-7 and V is TRBV5-1, with a possible D match to TRBD1 (6 bases). The length of the CDR3 is 13 residues. Trimming shortened V by 7 bases and J by 4 bases, and 15 bases separated the two germline ends. Germline CDR1 SGHRS, CDR2 YFSETQ. This CDR3 is CASSPGVGYEQYF. CDR3 bases: TGCGCCAGCTCTCCAGGGGTAGGTTACGAGCAGTACTTC.

This chain links TRBV11-2 with TRBJ2-5; D unclear. CDR1 and CDR2 from the germline V gene are SGHAT and FQNNGV. The CDR3 spans 16 residues. Trimming pared 0 bases from V and 0 bases from J, leaving 11 bases between. The CDR3 protein is CASSLDSGLYQETQYF. The CDR3 DNA reads as TGTGCCAGCAGCTTAGATTCCGGGCTGTACCAAGAGACCCAGTACTTC.

The table lists this clonotype with many counts. The V gene is TRBV29-1, the J gene TRBJ1-1, with 8 nucleotides matching TRBD1. V was pared by 6 bases and J by 5 bases, with 5 bases of the junction left unmatched. The CDR3 totals 12 residues. The germline gives CDR1 SQVTM, CDR2 ANQGSEA. CDR3 region: CSVRTGRTEAFF. The CDR3 DNA reads TGCAGCGTCCGGACAGGGAGGACTGAAGCTTTCTTT.

This clonotype was seen repeatedly, ten times or more. This chain's CDR3 is CASSDGGNNYGYTF. DNA for the CDR3: TGTGCCAGCAGTGACGGGGGAAATAACTATGGCTACACCTTC. This chain links TRBV6-4 with TRBJ1-2; TRBD1 is a possible D gene (5 bases). V was trimmed by 2 bases and J by 1 base, leaving 8 bases between them. Per germline, CDR1 MRHNA and CDR2 SNTAGT. CDR3 length equals 14 residues.

V and J are TRBV20-1 and TRBJ1-2, with 8 bases matching TRBD1. The CDR3 consists of 15 residues. V trimming: 1 base; J trimming: 7 bases; junction bases outside the gene matches: 11. CDR1 and CDR2 from the germline V gene are DFQATT and SNEGSKA (reference sequence). CDR3 in amino acids: CSARGDRQNGGGYTF. DNA for the CDR3: TGCAGTGCTAGAGGGGACAGGCAAAATGGGGGTGGCTACACCTTC.

J is TRBJ2-1 and V is TRBV7-2; D remains ambiguous. Germline values: CDR1 SGHTA, CDR2 FQGNSA. Trimming shortened V by 2 bases and J by 5 bases, and 16 bases separated the two germline ends. The CDR3 is 16 residues long. CDR3 sequence reads: CASSLSTASANNEQFF. CDR3 bases: TGTGCCAGCAGCTTAAGTACTGCGAGCGCTAACAATGAGCAGTTCTTC.

This clonotype was observed many times. J is TRBJ2-5 and V is TRBV9; D remains unclear. Germline V gene lookup returns CDR1 SGDLS and CDR2 YYNGEE. This CDR3 has 13 residues. Trimming took off 2 bases at V and 5 bases at J, with 10 bases between the two ends. The CDR3 region has the DNA TGTGCCAGCAGCGTCACCCCCAGTGAGACCCAGTACTTC. Its translation: CASSVTPSETQYF.